Below, 10 T cell receptor beta chains from the same sample are listed, as sequenced in a study of cytomegalovirus exposure and HLA in healthy donors. Clones were read by immunoSEQ multiplex PCR, and TCRdb kept only the in-frame ones, dropping some. This table holds about 130,000 clones, about nine tenths found once. Sequencing was done on a sample of PBMCs. All receptors come from a man younger than 40 in good health and CMV-seronegative.

The rearrangement links TRBV10-3 to TRBJ2-4; 11 bases line up with TRBD1. V dropped 10 bases and J dropped 5; count of bases not matched to a gene: 4. Looked up from germline, CDR1 is ENHRY and CDR2 is SYGVKD. There are 13 residues in the CDR3. CDR3 sequence: CATTGQGENIQYF. CDR3 sequence (DNA): TGTGCCACCACGGGACAGGGGGAAAACATTCAGTACTTC.

This rearrangement joins TRBV14 to TRBJ2-7; TRBD1 matches 9 bases. Unmatched junction bases numbered 11, after V lost 6 bases and J lost 8 bases. This CDR3 region has 14 residues. Germline CDR1 and CDR2: SGHDN and FVKESK. DNA of the CDR3: TGTGCCAGCAGTCACCGGGACAGGGTGATCAAGCAGTACTTC. Protein sequence: CASSHRDRVIKQYF.

The chain links TRBV6-6 to TRBJ2-7; no clear D gene. The germline V gene encodes CDR1 MNHNY and CDR2 SVGAGI (reference sequence). V shed 0 bases and J shed 5 bases, with 17 bases lying between them. The CDR3 runs 16 residues. CDR3 bases: TGTGCCAGCAGTTACTCGGTGGCTAGTCAGTGGGACGAGCAGTACTTC. Protein: CASSYSVASQWDEQYF.

This clone appeared a single time. The chain links TRBV15 to TRBJ1-5, with a possible D match to TRBD1 (5 bases). The CDR3 is made up of 16 amino acids. V was pared by 1 base and J by 3 bases, with 13 bases between. The germline CDR1 and CDR2 sequences are LNHNV and YYDKDF (reference sequence). The CDR3 nucleotides are TGTGCCACCAGCAGAGGCCCCCAGGGTATCAATCAGCCCCAGCATTTT. As protein: CATSRGPQGINQPQHF.

This clone was detected once. The V call is TRBV5-6, the J call TRBJ1-3, with D uncertain. This CDR3 contains 16 residues. CDR1 is SGHDT and CDR2 is YYEEEE in the germline V gene. The V end was cut by 2 bases, the J end by 0 bases, with 12 bases between. The CDR3 reads CASSFTHHSSGNTIYF. CDR3 nucleotide sequence: TGTGCCAGCAGCTTTACTCATCACAGCTCTGGAAACACCATATATTTT.

This sequence joins TRBV7-9 and TRBJ2-5, with TRBD1 as a possible D gene (7 bases). CDR1 is SEHNR and CDR2 is FQNEAQ in the germline V gene (reference sequence). Deletions cut 5 bases from V and 1 base from J, with 17 bases between. This CDR3 contains 16 residues. DNA for the CDR3: TGTGCCAGCAGCCCGGGGGCAGGGGGTCTCCAAGAGACCCAGTACTTC. It translates to CASSPGAGGLQETQYF.

The rearrangement uses TRBV19 and TRBJ1-1; TRBD1 might be the D (6 bases). V gave up 5 bases and J gave up 4 bases, with 14 bases separating them. Germline loops: CDR1 LNHDA, CDR2 SQIVND (reference sequence). The CDR3 length is 14 residues. CDR3 nucleotides: TGTGCCAGTAGTGGGCAGGGGCTGGTCACTGAAGCTTTCTTT. This sequence encodes CASSGQGLVTEAFF. Based on the CDR3 plus reference TRBV19 and TRBJ1-1, the full variable domain is DGGITQSPKYLFRKEGQNVTLSCEQNLNHDAMYWYRQDPGQGLRLIYYSQIVNDFQKGDIAEGYSVSREKKESFPLTVTSAQKNPTAFYLCASSGQGLVTEAFFGQGTRLTVV.

This chain uses TRBV18 with TRBJ2-1; 7 nucleotides match TRBD2. The CDR3 is 15 residues long. Germline assignment: CDR1 KGHSH and CDR2 LQKENI. J lost 8 bases, V lost 6 bases, and 13 bases had no gene match. Written as DNA, the CDR3 is TGTGCCAGCTCCAGGGAGGGTAGCGGATGGGATGAGCAGTTCTTC. It specifies CASSREGSGWDEQFF.

This chain links TRBV5-6 with TRBJ1-6, with a tentative D call TRBD1 (5 bases). This CDR3 has 16 residues. The germline V gene encodes CDR1 SGHDT and CDR2 YYEEEE. Trimming removed 1 base at V and 4 bases at J, with 12 bases between. The CDR3 DNA is TGTGCCAGCAGCTTGAGTAGGACACGGTATAATTCACCCCTCCACTTT. Translating it yields CASSLSRTRYNSPLHF.

J is TRBJ2-2 and V is TRBV12-5, with 8 positions matching TRBD1. This CDR3 spans 14 amino acids. Germline loops: CDR1 LGHNT, CDR2 FRNRAP. The V and J ends lost 8 bases and 0 bases, in that order; junction bases with no gene match: 2. CDR3 in DNA: TGTGCTAGTTGGACAGGGACGAACACCGGGGAGCTGTTTTTT. Amino acids: CASWTGTNTGELFF.